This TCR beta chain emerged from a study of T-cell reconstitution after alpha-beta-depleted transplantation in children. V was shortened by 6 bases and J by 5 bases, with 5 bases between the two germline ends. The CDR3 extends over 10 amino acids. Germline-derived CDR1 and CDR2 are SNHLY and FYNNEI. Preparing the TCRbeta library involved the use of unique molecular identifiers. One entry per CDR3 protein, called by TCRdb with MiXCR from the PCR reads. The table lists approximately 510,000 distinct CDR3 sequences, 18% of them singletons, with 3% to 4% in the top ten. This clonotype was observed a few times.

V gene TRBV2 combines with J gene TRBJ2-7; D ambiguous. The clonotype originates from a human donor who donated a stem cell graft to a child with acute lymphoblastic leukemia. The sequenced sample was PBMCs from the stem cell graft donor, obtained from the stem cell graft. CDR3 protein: CASRPNEQYF. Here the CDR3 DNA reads TGTGCCAGCAGGCCTAACGAGCAGTACTTC.